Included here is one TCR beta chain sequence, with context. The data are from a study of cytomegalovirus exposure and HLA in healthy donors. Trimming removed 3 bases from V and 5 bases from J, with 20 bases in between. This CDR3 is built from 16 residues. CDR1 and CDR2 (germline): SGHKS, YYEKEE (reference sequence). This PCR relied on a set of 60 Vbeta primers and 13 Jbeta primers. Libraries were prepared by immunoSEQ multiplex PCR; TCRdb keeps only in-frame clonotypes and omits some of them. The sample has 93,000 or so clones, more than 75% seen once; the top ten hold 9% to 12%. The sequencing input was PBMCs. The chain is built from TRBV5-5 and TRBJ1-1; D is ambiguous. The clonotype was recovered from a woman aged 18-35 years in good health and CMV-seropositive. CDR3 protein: CASSSQVLNLGTEAFF. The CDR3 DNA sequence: TGTGCCAGCAGCTCCCAGGTCCTCAATTTGGGTACTGAAGCTTTCTTT.